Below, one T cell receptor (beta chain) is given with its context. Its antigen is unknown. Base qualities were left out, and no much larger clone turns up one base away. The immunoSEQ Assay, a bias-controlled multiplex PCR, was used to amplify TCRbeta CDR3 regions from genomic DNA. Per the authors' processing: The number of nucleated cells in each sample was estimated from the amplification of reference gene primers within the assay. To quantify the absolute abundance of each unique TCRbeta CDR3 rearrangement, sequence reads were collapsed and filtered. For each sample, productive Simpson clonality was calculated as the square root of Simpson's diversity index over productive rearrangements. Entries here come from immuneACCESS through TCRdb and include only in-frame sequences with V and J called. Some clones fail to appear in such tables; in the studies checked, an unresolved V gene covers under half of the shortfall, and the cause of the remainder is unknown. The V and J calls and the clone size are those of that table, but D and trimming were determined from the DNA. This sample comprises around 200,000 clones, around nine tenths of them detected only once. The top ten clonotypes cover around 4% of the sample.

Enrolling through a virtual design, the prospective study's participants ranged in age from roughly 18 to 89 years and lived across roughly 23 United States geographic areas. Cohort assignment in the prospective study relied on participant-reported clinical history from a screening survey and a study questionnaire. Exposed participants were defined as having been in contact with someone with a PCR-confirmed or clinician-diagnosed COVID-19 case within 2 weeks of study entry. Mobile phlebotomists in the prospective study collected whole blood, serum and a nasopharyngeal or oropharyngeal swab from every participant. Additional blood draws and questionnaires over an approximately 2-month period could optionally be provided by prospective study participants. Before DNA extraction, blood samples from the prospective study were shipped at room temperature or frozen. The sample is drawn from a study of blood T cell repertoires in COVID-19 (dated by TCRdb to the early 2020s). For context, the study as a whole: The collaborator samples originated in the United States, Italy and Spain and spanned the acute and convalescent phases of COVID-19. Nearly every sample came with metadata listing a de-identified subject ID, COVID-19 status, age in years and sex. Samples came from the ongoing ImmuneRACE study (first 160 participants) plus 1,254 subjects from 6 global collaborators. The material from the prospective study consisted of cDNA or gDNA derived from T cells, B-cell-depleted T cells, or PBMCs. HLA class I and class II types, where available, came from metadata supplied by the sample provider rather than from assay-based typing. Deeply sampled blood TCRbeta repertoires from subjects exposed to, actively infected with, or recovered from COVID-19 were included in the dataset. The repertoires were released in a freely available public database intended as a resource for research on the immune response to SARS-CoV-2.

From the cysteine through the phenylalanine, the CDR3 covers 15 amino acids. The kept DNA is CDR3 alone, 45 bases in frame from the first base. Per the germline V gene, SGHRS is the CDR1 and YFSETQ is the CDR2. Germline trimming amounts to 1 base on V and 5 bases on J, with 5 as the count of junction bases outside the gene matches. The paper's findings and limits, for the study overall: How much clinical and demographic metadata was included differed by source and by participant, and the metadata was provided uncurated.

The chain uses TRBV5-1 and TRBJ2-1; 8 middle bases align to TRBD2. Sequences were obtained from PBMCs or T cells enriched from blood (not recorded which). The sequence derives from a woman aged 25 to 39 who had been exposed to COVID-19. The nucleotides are TGCGCCAGCAGCTTGCCAGCGGGGGACCACAATGAGCAGTTCTTC. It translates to CASSLPAGDHNEQFF.